This TCR beta chain was found in a study of siplizumab effects on memory and regulatory T cells. Overall study findings and caveats: In controls, around 25% of mappable alloreactive CD4+ clones were Treg-derived on average, versus roughly 69% with siplizumab.

Germline V gene lookup returns CDR1 SGHTS and CDR2 YDEGEE. This CDR3 region has 16 residues. Trimming shortened V by 4 bases and J by 4 bases, and 19 bases separated the two germline ends. TCRdb's copy holds only in-frame clones and misses some; the assay was immunoSEQ multiplex PCR. The sample lists about 100,000 clones; about 94% were seen once. In regard to this clone: Its antigen is still unknown.

The TCR was taken from a human donor in good health. This chain links TRBV5-8 with TRBJ2-3; D is perhaps TRBD2 (6 bases). The sequencing input was non-Treg CD4+ T cells sorted from blood. Here the CDR3 DNA reads TGTGCCAGCAGCAAGGGACTCCAGAACCTCCCAGATACGCAGTATTTT. Amino acids: CASSKGLQNLPDTQYF.